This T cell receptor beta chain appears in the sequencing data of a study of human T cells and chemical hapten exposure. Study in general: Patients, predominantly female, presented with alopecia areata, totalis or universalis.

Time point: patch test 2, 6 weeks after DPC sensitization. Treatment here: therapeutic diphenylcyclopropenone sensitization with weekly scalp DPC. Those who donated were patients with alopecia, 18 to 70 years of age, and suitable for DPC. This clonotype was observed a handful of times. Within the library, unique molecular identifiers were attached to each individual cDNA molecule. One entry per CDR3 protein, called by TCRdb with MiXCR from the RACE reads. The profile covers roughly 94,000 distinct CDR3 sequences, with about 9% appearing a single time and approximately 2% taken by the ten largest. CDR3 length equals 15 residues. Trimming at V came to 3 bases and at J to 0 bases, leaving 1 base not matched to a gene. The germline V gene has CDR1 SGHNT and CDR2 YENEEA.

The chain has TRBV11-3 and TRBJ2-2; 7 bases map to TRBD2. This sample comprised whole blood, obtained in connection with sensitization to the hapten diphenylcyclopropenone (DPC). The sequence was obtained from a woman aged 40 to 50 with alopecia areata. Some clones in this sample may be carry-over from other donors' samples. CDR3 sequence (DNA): TGTGCCAGCAGCTTTGCGGGAGCGAACACCGGGGAGCTGTTTTTT. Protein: CASSFAGANTGELFF.